This TCR beta chain was sequenced in a study of immune evolution from preneoplasia to lung adenocarcinoma. Clones were sequenced by immunoSEQ multiplex PCR, and TCRdb holds only the in-frame ones, with some missing. Found here are some 4,900 clones, around 82% of them singletons; the top ten hold approximately 10%. Germline V lookup: CDR1 LNHNV, CDR2 YYDKDF (reference sequence). Trimming took 0 bases from V and 4 from J; bases not matched to a gene: 9. The CDR3 runs 16 residues. The rearrangement uses TRBV15 and TRBJ2-7; TRBD1 matches 7 bases. Sequenced input: FFPE minimally invasive lung adenocarcinoma tissue. The TCR sequence derives from a person aged 70 to 79 with lung adenocarcinoma. The chain's CDR3 is CATSREGGRTGYEQYF. The CDR3, as DNA: TGTGCCACCAGCAGAGAAGGAGGCAGGACAGGATACGAGCAGTACTTC. Full variable domain (missing parts from reference TRBV15 and TRBJ2-7): DAMVIQNPRYQVTQFGKPVTLSCSQTLNHNVMYWYQQKSSQAPKLLFHYYDKDFNNEADTPDNFQSRRPNTSFCFLDIRSPGLGDTAMYLCATSREGGRTGYEQYFGPGTRLTVT.